This is a list of T cell receptor beta chains from one sample in a study of OX40 agonist ivuxolimab in advanced cancers. Profiling relied on immunoSEQ multiplex PCR, and the TCRdb table lists in-frame clones only, not all of them. The table has 20,000 or so clones, about nine tenths seen once. This material consisted of CD4+ or CD8+ T cells sorted from blood, taken in a trial of the OX40 agonist ivuxolimab. The receptor set was obtained from an adult with an advanced solid tumor such as melanoma, head and neck, liver or kidney cancer. Both conserved end residues are part of each CDR3. Each record gives: V gene, J gene, CDR3 protein.

TRBV30	TRBJ2-7	CAWTPGTGTYEQYF
TRBV7-9	TRBJ1-2	CASSSSGTVYGYTF
TRBV13	.	CASSPQSEQYF
TRBV6-6	TRBJ2-7	CASSYDGGLGYEQYF
TRBV5-6	TRBJ2-6	CASSLPENSGANVLTF
TRBV27	TRBJ2-3	CASSFQGGSTDTQYF
TRBV6-1	TRBJ2-3	CASSALRGQDTQYF
TRBV13	TRBJ2-3	CASSPRGATGTDTQCF
TRBV7-9	TRBJ2-7	CASSLGQAYYEQYF
TRBV6-5	TRBJ1-2	CASSTGHYYGYTF
TRBV27	TRBJ2-7	CASSPRGSTYEQYF
TRBV11-2	TRBJ1-2	CASSPAYYGYTF
TRBV5-1	TRBJ1-4	CASSLEGQGRGEKLFF
TRBV7-8	TRBJ2-1	CASNYPGPKYNGQFF
TRBV10-2	TRBJ2-1	CASSPGVVSYNEQFF
TRBV5-6	TRBJ2-1	CASSLPDRGVNEQFF
TRBV7-9	TRBJ1-1	CASSHGGVGTEAFF
TRBV7-6	TRBJ1-1	CASSLDPDTEAFF
TRBV28	TRBJ2-2	CASSLLLPGLAGGNTGELFF
TRBV19	TRBJ2-4	CASSSPGTENIQYF
TRBV27	TRBJ2-7	CASSIAEGRREQYF
TRBV25-1	TRBJ2-7	CASSTGRELGEQYF
TRBV5-1	TRBJ1-5	CASSLEGGNQPQHF
TRBV9	TRBJ2-7	CASSLGPGELYEQYF
TRBV27	TRBJ1-2	CASSLLQTGNYGYTF
TRBV27	TRBJ1-5	CASSQWGGNQPQHF
TRBV15	TRBJ2-7	CATSSGDVSSYEQYF
TRBV28	TRBJ1-2	CASSSSGAYGYTF
TRBV27	TRBJ1-2	CASSLSLDDGYTF